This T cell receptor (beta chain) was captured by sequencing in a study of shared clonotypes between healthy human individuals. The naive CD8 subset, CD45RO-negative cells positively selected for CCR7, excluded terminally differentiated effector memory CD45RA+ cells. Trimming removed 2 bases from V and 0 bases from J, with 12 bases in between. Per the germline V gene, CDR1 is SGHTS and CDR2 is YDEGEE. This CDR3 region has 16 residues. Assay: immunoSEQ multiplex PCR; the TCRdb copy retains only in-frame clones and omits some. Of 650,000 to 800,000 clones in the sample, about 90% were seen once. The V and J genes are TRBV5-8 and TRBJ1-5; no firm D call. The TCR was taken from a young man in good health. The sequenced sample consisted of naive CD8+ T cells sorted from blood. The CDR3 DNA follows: TGTGCCAGCAGCTTATCGGGGTTTAATAGCAATCAGCCCCAGCATTTT. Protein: CASSLSGFNSNQPQHF.